The clone carrying this TCR beta chain was detected only a few times. A history of autoimmune disease or systemic immunosuppression excluded patients. This entry is derived from a study of OX40 agonist ivuxolimab in advanced cancers. Study at large: Patients achieving partial responses numbered three: one hepatocellular carcinoma case and two cutaneous melanoma cases.

Assay: immunoSEQ multiplex PCR; the TCRdb copy retains only in-frame clones and omits some. The sample has some 80,000 clones, around 83% seen once. The CDR3 length is 12 residues. The V end lost 4 bases, the J end lost 4 bases, and 5 bases lay between the germline ends. From germline, CDR1 is SNHLY and CDR2 FYNNEI. This specimen was CD4+ or CD8+ T cells sorted from blood, taken in a trial of the OX40 agonist ivuxolimab. The genes are TRBV2 and TRBJ1-5; tentative D call: TRBD1 (5 bases). This TCR derives from an adult with an advanced solid tumor such as melanoma, head and neck, liver or kidney cancer. As DNA, the CDR3 is TGTGCCAGCAGTGGACAGAATCAGCCCCAGCATTTT. It translates to CASSGQNQPQHF.